This T cell receptor (beta chain) was sequenced during a study of cytomegalovirus exposure and HLA in healthy donors. Study-level findings and limits: Reportedly, cytomegalovirus status was diagnosed with high sensitivity and specificity. Most TCR sequences were seen very rarely across donors, but some public TCRs occurred in many. In the approximately 120 validation repertoires, a later analysis found that first-cohort TCR clusters tended to co-occur.

The germline gives CDR1 SEHNR, CDR2 FQNEAQ (reference sequence). The CDR3 spans 16 residues. V was pared by 0 bases and J by 2 bases, with 3 bases of the junction left unmatched. Turning to this clone: Its antigen remains unknown.

TCRdb keeps only in-frame clones here, not all; method: immunoSEQ multiplex PCR. The sample contains a few hundred thousand clones, 80% to 90% of which appear only once. The rearrangement joins TRBV7-9 to TRBJ1-5; TRBD1 matches 8 bases. The sequence was collected from a woman aged 18-29 years in good health and CMV-seronegative. The sequenced material came from PBMCs. The CDR3 loop reads CASSLARGQGNQPQHF. The CDR3 DNA reads TGTGCCAGCAGCTTAGCCAGGGGGCAGGGCAATCAGCCCCAGCATTTT.